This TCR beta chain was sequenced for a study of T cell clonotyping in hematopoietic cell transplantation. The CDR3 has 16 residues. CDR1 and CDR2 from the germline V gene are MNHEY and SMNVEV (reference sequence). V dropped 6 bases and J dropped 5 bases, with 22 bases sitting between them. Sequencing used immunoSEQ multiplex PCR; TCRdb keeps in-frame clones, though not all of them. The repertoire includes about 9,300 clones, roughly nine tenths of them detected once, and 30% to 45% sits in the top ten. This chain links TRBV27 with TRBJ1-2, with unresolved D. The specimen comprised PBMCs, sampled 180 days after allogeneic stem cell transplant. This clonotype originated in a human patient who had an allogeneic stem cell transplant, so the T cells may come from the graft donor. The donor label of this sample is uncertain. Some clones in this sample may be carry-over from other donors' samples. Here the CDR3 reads CASSVRWDSLGYGYTF. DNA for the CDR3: TGTGCCAGCAGCGTTAGATGGGATTCTCTGGGGTATGGCTACACCTTC.